These 14 T cell receptor beta chains came from one sample sequenced in a study of T cell repertoires in ileal Crohn's disease. The data were produced by immunoSEQ multiplex PCR, yet TCRdb's version contains in-frame clones alone and is incomplete. Of more than 10,000 clones listed, more than 70% are singletons. Time point denoted: neoterminal ileum biopsy at postoperative endoscopy, about 6 months after surgery. Sequences were obtained from ileal tissue. The receptors originated from an adult with Crohn's disease.

The V gene is TRBV6-6, the J gene TRBJ2-1, with D possibly matching TRBD2 (6 bases). The CDR3 is 16 amino acids. V lost 0 bases to trimming and J lost 0 bases, with 9 bases between them. The germline V gene has CDR1 MNHNY and CDR2 SVGAGI (reference sequence). CDR3 DNA: TGTGCCAGCAGTTACTCGGGGACTCTCTCCTACAATGAGCAGTTCTTC. The encoded protein is CASSYSGTLSYNEQFF.

V gene TRBV5-4 combines with J gene TRBJ2-7; 7 bases fit TRBD1. Unmatched junction bases numbered 5, after V lost 3 bases and J lost 2 bases. This CDR3 has 14 residues. Germline V gene sequence: CDR1 SGHNT, CDR2 YYREEE (reference sequence). The CDR3 coding sequence is TGTGCCAGCAGCTCCCCGGGACAGCCCTACGAGCAGTACTTC. It specifies CASSSPGQPYEQYF.

As for this clone: At one boundary the junction diverges from the germline segment, which might be a read error. CDR3 sequence (DNA): TGTGCTAGCAGCCCAGACCGGGATCAGCCCCAGCATTTT. Translated, it gives CASSPDRDQPQHF. The chain combines TRBV7-7 with TRBJ1-5; D not certain. Per the germline V gene, CDR1 is SSHAT and CDR2 is FNYEAQ (reference sequence). This CDR3 is 13 amino acids long.

The chain employs TRBV7-3 and TRBJ2-5; D may be TRBD2 (6 bases). Germline values: CDR1 SGHTA, CDR2 FQGTGA. The CDR3 covers 13 residues. V was clipped by 5 bases and J by 5 bases, with 12 bases between them. CDR3 amino acids: CASSAGSGETQYF. DNA for the CDR3: TGTGCCAGCAGCGCGGGGTCCGGGGAGACCCAGTACTTC.

In this sample, this clone turned up a few times. J is TRBJ2-3 and V is TRBV27; D gene ambiguous. The CDR3 has 15 residues. V shed 6 bases and J shed 2 bases, with 15 bases lying between them. CDR1 MNHEY and CDR2 SMNVEV come from the germline V gene (reference sequence). The CDR3 DNA follows: TGTGCCAGCAGGCGGTCCAGCGCTTACACAGATACGCAGTATTTT. Translating gives CASRRSSAYTDTQYF.

The V and J genes are TRBV10-2 and TRBJ2-7, with 10 bases that match TRBD2. The CDR3 loop spans 14 amino acids. Trimming took 6 bases from V and 2 from J; bases not matched to a gene: 4. Germline-derived CDR1 and CDR2 are WSHSY and SAAADI. This CDR3 is CASREREGPYEQYF. The DNA of the CDR3 is TGCGCCAGCAGAGAGCGGGAGGGACCCTACGAGCAGTACTTC.

CDR3 in DNA: TGTGCCAGCAGCCGTGTTATGAACACTGAAGCTTTCTTT. Translation: CASSRVMNTEAFF. The chain has TRBV14 and TRBJ1-1, with no clear D. The germline V gene has CDR1 SGHDN and CDR2 FVKESK. This CDR3 is built from 13 residues. Trimming pared 4 bases from V and 0 bases from J, leaving 6 bases between.

The chain combines TRBV19 with TRBJ2-1, with TRBD2 matching over 8 bases. The CDR3 sequence is 17 residues long. CDR1 and CDR2 (germline): LNHDA, SQIVND (reference sequence). The ends lost 1 base at V and 0 bases at J; junction bases unmatched: 5. The CDR3 sequence is CASSIGSGASSYNEQFF. The CDR3 DNA follows: TGTGCCAGTAGTATAGGTAGCGGGGCTAGCTCCTACAATGAGCAGTTCTTC.

The rearrangement joins TRBV14 to TRBJ2-7, with D possibly being TRBD2 (6 bases). There are 17 residues in the CDR3. Germline V gene lookup returns CDR1 SGHDN and CDR2 FVKESK. Trimming pared 4 bases from V and 0 bases from J, leaving 19 bases between. For the CDR3, the DNA is TGTGCCAGCAGCCCGAATACCGGGACTCGGAGCTCCTACGAGCAGTACTTC. Protein sequence: CASSPNTGTRSSYEQYF.

This clone is classed as medium-sized. The chain couples TRBV14 to TRBJ1-3; TRBD1 might be the D (5 bases). There are 15 residues in the CDR3. V was cut by 0 bases and J by 4 bases, with 10 bases left in between. From germline, CDR1 is SGHDN and CDR2 FVKESK. This CDR3 is CASSQDFDRGNTIYF. CDR3 sequence (DNA): TGTGCCAGCAGCCAAGATTTCGACAGAGGAAACACCATATATTTT.

The chain couples TRBV4-1 to TRBJ2-1; tentatively, D is TRBD2 (5 bases). Trimming removed 4 bases from V and 2 bases from J, with 15 bases in between. The CDR3 sequence is 16 residues long. CDR1 and CDR2 from the germline V gene are MGHRA and YSYEKL. CDR3 loop: CASSLTRAGPYNEQFF. CDR3 in DNA: TGCGCCAGCAGCCTAACGAGGGCAGGACCCTACAATGAGCAGTTCTTC.

Remarks on this clone: Additional DNA sequences in this sample encode the identical CDR3. This chain links TRBV5-1 with TRBJ2-1; 7 nucleotides align to TRBD2. With 6 bases clipped from V and 3 bases from J, the junction kept 6 bases outside the gene matches. Germline V gives CDR1 SGHRS, CDR2 YFSETQ. CDR3 size: 14 residues. The CDR3 protein is CASKSGGSYNEQFF. As DNA, the CDR3 is TGCGCCAGCAAATCGGGCGGGAGCTACAATGAGCAGTTCTTC.

The chain is built from TRBV11-2 and TRBJ2-1; 8 bases are a match to TRBD2. CDR3 length equals 17 residues. Per the germline V gene, CDR1 is SGHAT and CDR2 is FQNNGV. The V segment lost 5 bases and the J segment 3 bases; nucleotides outside the gene matches: 12. CDR3 in amino acids: CASSLSPGLVNYNEQFF. As DNA, the CDR3 is TGTGCCAGCAGCCTCTCACCGGGACTAGTTAACTACAATGAGCAGTTCTTC.

The V call is TRBV5-1, the J call TRBJ2-4; D may be TRBD1 (5 bases). Germline CDR1 and CDR2: SGHRS and YFSETQ. With 1 base removed from V and 8 bases from J, the gap between germline ends came to 10 bases. This CDR3 comprises 13 residues. The chain's CDR3 is CASSLSRAHIQYF. CDR3 nucleotide sequence: TGCGCCAGCAGCTTGAGCAGGGCGCACATTCAGTACTTC. The whole variable domain, filled in from reference TRBV5-1 and TRBJ2-4, reads KAGVTQTPRYLIKTRGQQVTLSCSPISGHRSVSWYQQTPGQGLQFLFEYFSETQRNKGNFPGRFSGRQFSNSRSEMNVSTLELGDSALYLCASSLSRAHIQYFGAGTRLSVL.